Shown below are 31 T cell receptor beta chains from a single sample sequenced in a study of T cells in Graves' hyperthyroidism and ophthalmopathy. Amplification of TCR beta CDR3 regions was performed using RNA transcripts as template. HTBI primers were the set used in a first-round RT-PCR of the TCR CDR3. TCRdb called the multiplex PCR reads again in MiXCR, with one record for every CDR3 protein. The sample consists of about 620,000 distinct CDR3 sequences, about 16% of them appearing once. The sample comprised blood. Receptors originate from a woman aged 25 to 39 with Graves' hyperthyroidism.

Ten or more counts support this clonotype. V and J are TRBV20-1 and TRBJ1-1; tentatively, D is TRBD1 (5 bases). Germline V gives CDR1 DFQATT, CDR2 SNEGSKA (reference sequence). The CDR3 totals 15 residues. V was pared by 5 bases and J by 0 bases, with 16 bases between. The CDR3 region has the DNA TGCAGTGCTCAACATCCAGGGACGCTGAACACTGAAGCTTTCTTT. Translating gives CSAQHPGTLNTEAFF.

This clonotype appeared many times. This chain connects TRBV11-2 to TRBJ2-3; D may be TRBD1 (7 bases). The CDR3 spans 16 residues. V lost 6 bases, J lost 2 bases, and 18 bases lay in between. Looked up from germline, CDR1 is SGHAT and CDR2 is FQNNGV. For the CDR3, the DNA is TGTGCCAGCAGAACGGAAGGCAGGGGGGTCACAGATACGCAGTATTTT. As protein: CASRTEGRGVTDTQYF.

This clonotype was seen more than once but under ten times. The rearrangement links TRBV6-1 to TRBJ2-1; 9 bases line up with TRBD1. The CDR3 sequence is 17 residues long. Germline CDR1 reads MNHNS; CDR2 reads SASEGT. J gave up 1 base and V 6 bases, and 10 bases lay outside the gene matches. This CDR3 reads CASSEKQGAKSYNEQFF. The CDR3 nucleotides are TGTGCCAGCAGCGAGAAACAGGGGGCGAAGTCCTACAATGAGCAGTTCTTC.

As regards this clonotype: Without the conserved terminal phenylalanine or tryptophan, this CDR3 likely stems from a read error. The chain uses TRBV7-2 and TRBJ2-3; 7 bases map to TRBD1. J gave up 2 bases and V 5 bases, and 7 bases lay outside the gene matches. CDR3 length: 15 residues. The germline gives CDR1 SGHTA, CDR2 FQGNSA. CDR3 in amino acids: CASSPDRVNTDTQYL. CDR3 coding DNA: TGTGCCAGCAGCCCTGACAGGGTCAACACAGATACGCAGTATCTT.

This clonotype was detected many times. V gene TRBV6-2 or TRBV6-3 combines with J gene TRBJ2-7, with 11 nucleotides matching TRBD1. J lost 3 bases, V lost 2 bases, and 3 bases had no gene match. Germline V gene sequence: CDR1 MNHEY, CDR2 SVGEGT. CDR3 size: 15 residues. In DNA form, the CDR3 reads TGTGCCAGCAGTTACGGAGGGACAGGGGGCTACGAGCAGTACTTC. Amino acid sequence: CASSYGGTGGYEQYF.

This clonotype was observed many times. The J gene is TRBJ2-5, the V gene TRBV12-3 or TRBV12-4; no firm D call. The CDR3 totals 12 residues. The ends were cut back, 6 bases at V and 5 bases at J, with 10 bases in the middle. CDR3 loop: CASSLKSETQYF. The DNA for the CDR3 is TGTGCCAGCAGCCTAAAAAGTGAGACCCAGTACTTC.

In its sample, this clonotype was seen a few times. This chain links TRBV5-1 with TRBJ2-7, with 10 bases that match TRBD1. The CDR3 spans 15 residues. The germline CDR1 and CDR2 sequences are SGHRS and YFSETQ. V was pared by 6 bases and J by 2 bases, with 8 bases of the junction left unmatched. Written as DNA, the CDR3 is TGCGCCAGCAACCGCCGGGACAGGGGACCCTACGAGCAGTACTTC. It encodes CASNRRDRGPYEQYF.

In its sample, this clonotype was seen a few times. The rearrangement joins TRBV20-1 to TRBJ2-7; D is perhaps TRBD1 or TRBD2 (5 bases each). Germline V gene lookup returns CDR1 DFQATT and CDR2 SNEGSKA (reference sequence). This CDR3 spans 14 amino acids. The germline V and J ends were trimmed by 2 bases and 3 bases, with 14 bases remaining between them. Here the CDR3 reads CSARNPGTLYEQYF. DNA of the CDR3: TGCAGTGCTAGAAATCCAGGGACCCTCTACGAGCAGTACTTC.

V usage is TRBV20-1 and J usage is TRBJ2-3; D is ambiguous. The CDR3 consists of 10 residues. Trimming stripped 6 bases from V and 5 bases from J, with 6 bases between. The germline gives CDR1 DFQATT, CDR2 SNEGSKA (reference sequence). CDR3 loop: CSAALDTQYF. The CDR3 DNA follows: TGCAGTGCGGCACTAGATACGCAGTATTTT.

This clonotype was observed a few times. J is TRBJ2-7 and V is TRBV20-1; D is undetermined. The V gene's germline CDR1 is DFQATT and CDR2 SNEGSKA (reference sequence). This CDR3 is 14 amino acids long. The germline V and J ends were trimmed by 3 bases and 1 base, with 13 bases remaining between them. This chain's CDR3 is CSARPPSLSYEQYF. The CDR3 DNA reads as TGCAGTGCTAGGCCTCCGTCTCTTTCCTACGAGCAGTACTTC.

This clonotype was detected many times. The chain recombines TRBV27 with TRBJ2-1; possibly TRBD1 or TRBD2 for D (5 bases each). V gave up 2 bases and J gave up 3 bases, with 11 bases separating them. CDR1 is MNHEY, CDR2 SMNVEV, per germline (reference sequence). CDR3 length: 15 residues. CDR3 amino acids: CASSLRWGYYNEQFF. In DNA form, the CDR3 reads TGTGCCAGCAGTTTACGGTGGGGGTACTACAATGAGCAGTTCTTC.

This sequence joins TRBV20-1 and TRBJ2-7; the match to TRBD2 covers 11 bases. Germline trimming cut 3 bases from V and 7 bases from J; bases unmatched to any gene: 8. Germline values: CDR1 DFQATT, CDR2 SNEGSKA (reference sequence). The CDR3 has 14 residues. The CDR3 region is CSASLLAGVKEQYF. In nucleotides, the CDR3 is TGCAGTGCTAGCTTACTAGCGGGAGTTAAAGAGCAGTACTTC.

This clonotype was counted at least ten times. The rearrangement joins TRBV20-1 to TRBJ2-3; D remains unclear. Germline V CDR1 and CDR2: DFQATT, SNEGSKA (reference sequence). Trimming took off 4 bases at V and 3 bases at J, with 20 bases between the two ends. This CDR3 is 16 amino acids long. The CDR3 nucleotides are TGCAGTGCTAACATACCCGCCCCCGTTCGGACAGATACGCAGTATTTT. Translating gives CSANIPAPVRTDTQYF.

The chain recombines TRBV29-1 with TRBJ1-1, with TRBD1 as a possible D gene (5 bases). Germline loops: CDR1 SQVTM, CDR2 ANQGSEA. This CDR3 is built from 15 residues. Trimming left V 4 bases short and J 2 bases short, with 17 bases between. CDR3: CSVGGDLVGNTEAFF. The CDR3 DNA is TGCAGCGTTGGGGGGGATTTAGTGGGCAACACTGAAGCTTTCTTT.

This clonotype was counted ten times or more. V gene TRBV30 combines with J gene TRBJ1-4; a possible D gene is TRBD1 (5 bases). This CDR3 contains 15 residues. Germline lookup yields CDR1 GTSNPN and CDR2 SVGIG (reference sequence). The ends were cut back, 4 bases at V and 7 bases at J, with 19 bases in the middle. CDR3 sequence (DNA): TGTGCCTGGACTCCTGGAGGGTGGGGCGGTGAAAAACTGTTTTTT. This encodes CAWTPGGWGGEKLFF. The whole variable domain, remainder taken from reference TRBV30 and TRBJ1-4, is SQTIHQWPATLVQPVGSPLSLECTVEGTSNPNLYWYRQAAGRGLQLLFYSVGIGQISSEVPQNLSASRPQDRQFILSSKKLLLSDSGFYLCAWTPGGWGGEKLFFGSGTQLSVL.

The rearrangement links TRBV12-3 or TRBV12-4 to TRBJ1-1; a weak D match, TRBD1 (5 bases). The CDR3 has 14 amino acids. V was clipped by 7 bases and J by 3 bases, with 15 bases between them. CDR3 protein: CASTLFVGDTEAFF. The CDR3 nucleotides read TGTGCCAGCACTCTTTTTGTAGGGGACACTGAAGCTTTCTTT.

The CDR3 DNA sequence: TGCGCCAGCAGCTTGACCAGGGTAGGGTCACCCCTCCACTTT. Translation gives CASSLTRVGSPLHF. The gene calls are TRBV5-1 and TRBJ1-6; tentative D call: TRBD1 (5 bases). The CDR3 is 14 amino acids. Germline CDR1 SGHRS, CDR2 YFSETQ. The V and J ends lost 1 base and 10 bases respectively, with 12 bases between them.

This clonotype was seen many times. The genes are TRBV6-1 and TRBJ1-1; D remains ambiguous. The CDR3 sequence is 13 residues long. V was trimmed by 5 bases and J by 4 bases, leaving 11 bases between them. Germline CDR1 and CDR2: MNHNS and SASEGT. CDR3 sequence: CASSPGQITEAFF. CDR3 sequence (DNA): TGTGCCAGCAGTCCCGGCCAAATCACTGAAGCTTTCTTT.

The chain has TRBV12-3 or TRBV12-4 and TRBJ1-1; 11 nucleotides line up with TRBD1. J gave up 6 bases and V 3 bases, and 6 bases lay outside the gene matches. This CDR3 region has 15 residues. For the CDR3, the DNA is TGTGCCAGCAGTTTTACAGGACAGGGGGCCCCTGAAGCTTTCTTT. Its protein product is CASSFTGQGAPEAFF.

The chain is built from TRBV20-1 and TRBJ2-1, with a tentative D call TRBD2 (7 bases). Trimming removed 0 bases from V and 6 bases from J, with 18 bases in between. The CDR3 is 16 amino acids. CDR1 is DFQATT and CDR2 is SNEGSKA in the germline V gene (reference sequence). For the CDR3, the DNA is TGCAGTGCTAGAGATTTAGGGGGGGCTGCGGGCAATGAGCAGTTCTTC. Protein sequence: CSARDLGGAAGNEQFF.

This clonotype was recorded a few times. The rearrangement links TRBV20-1 to TRBJ2-2; D might be TRBD1 (6 bases). There are 16 residues in the CDR3. Germline assignment: CDR1 DFQATT and CDR2 SNEGSKA (reference sequence). Between the trimmed V and J ends, which lost 5 bases and 0 bases, there was a span of 16 bases. CDR3 nucleotide sequence: TGCAGTGCTTATAGACAGGAGAAGACGAACACCGGGGAGCTGTTTTTT. Its protein is CSAYRQEKTNTGELFF.

This clonotype has just a few counts. The chain couples TRBV2 to TRBJ1-6; TRBD1 aligns across 12 bases. CDR3 size: 16 residues. The V gene's germline CDR1 is SNHLY and CDR2 FYNNEI. After removal of 4 bases from V and 8 bases from J, the junction contained 6 bases not matched to a gene. DNA for the CDR3: TGTGCCAGCAGTGCCGGGACAGGGGGCGCCGATTCACCCCTCCACTTT. Translating gives CASSAGTGGADSPLHF.

In the case of this clonotype: Here the CDR3 omits its conserved ending phenylalanine or tryptophan, so a read error is the likely source. The CDR3 region has the DNA TGTGCCAGCAGCCAAGAGGACGGGAGGCCCTACGAGCAGTACCTC. It encodes CASSQEDGRPYEQYL. The chain is built from TRBV7-3 and TRBJ2-7; 7 nucleotides match TRBD2. V dropped 5 bases and J dropped 2; count of bases not matched to a gene: 9. There are 15 residues in the CDR3. Germline CDR1 SGHTA, CDR2 FQGTGA.

This clonotype was seen a handful of times. The chain uses TRBV12-3 or TRBV12-4 and TRBJ1-2; unclear D gene. Trimming removed 11 bases at V and 8 bases at J, with 27 bases between. The CDR3 is 15 amino acids. CDR3 bases: TGTGCCTCGGCCAGCAGTTTATATGGGCCGGGAGGCTACACCTTC. Protein: CASASSLYGPGGYTF.

This clonotype was seen repeatedly, ten times or more. Here the CDR3 reads CASSFEGREAFF. CDR3 nucleotide sequence: TGTGCCAGCAGTTTTGAGGGACGGGAAGCTTTCTTT. The rearrangement uses TRBV28 and TRBJ1-1, with a possible D match to TRBD1 (5 bases). The CDR3 is 12 residues long. Deletions cut 3 bases from V and 8 bases from J, with 10 bases between. Per the germline V gene, CDR1 is MDHEN and CDR2 is SYDVKM. The variable domain in full, with the rest retrieved from reference TRBV28 and TRBJ1-1, is DVKVTQSSRYLVKRTGEKVFLECVQDMDHENMFWYRQDPGLGLRLIYFSYDVKMKEKGDIPEGYSVSREKKERFSLILESASTNQTSMYLCASSFEGREAFFGQGTRLTVV.

This clonotype turned up a few times. The rearrangement uses TRBV19 and TRBJ2-7; the D is unclear. The V end lost 3 bases, the J end lost 4 bases, and 4 bases lay between the germline ends. Germline CDR1 reads LNHDA; CDR2 reads SQIVND (reference sequence). CDR3 size: 11 residues. CDR3 amino acids: CASSMGYEQYF. In nucleotides, the CDR3 is TGTGCCAGTAGTATGGGTTACGAGCAGTACTTC.

This clonotype has more than one count but fewer than ten. The chain carries TRBV28 and TRBJ2-1, with D tentatively TRBD2 (5 bases). The CDR3 is 15 residues long. V gave up 8 bases and J gave up 9 bases, with 23 bases separating them. Germline V gene sequence: CDR1 MDHEN, CDR2 SYDVKM. CDR3 nucleotides: TGTGCCAGCTATCCACTCACTAGATTAGTCTTTGAGCAGTTCTTC. It yields the protein CASYPLTRLVFEQFF.

CDR3 sequence (DNA): TGCGCCAGCAGCGTACACAATGAGCAGTTCTTC. Protein sequence: CASSVHNEQFF. The chain couples TRBV5-1 to TRBJ2-1; D ambiguous. The V end lost 4 bases, the J end lost 5 bases, and 4 bases lay between the germline ends. CDR1 SGHRS and CDR2 YFSETQ come from the germline V gene. The CDR3 runs 11 residues.

This clonotype was observed many times. V is TRBV30 and J is TRBJ1-5; D gene ambiguous. The CDR3 has 14 residues. CDR1 is GTSNPN and CDR2 is SVGIG in the germline V gene (reference sequence). The V gene lost 4 bases and the J gene lost 7 bases, with 17 bases spanning the gap. CDR3 bases: TGTGCCTGGAAGGAGTCGGGCGGTGGGCAGCCCCAGCATTTT. As protein: CAWKESGGGQPQHF.

A few counts support this clonotype. This chain connects TRBV7-2 to TRBJ2-1, with 8 bases matching TRBD1. V lost 1 base to trimming and J lost 9 bases; unmatched junction nucleotides: 5. The CDR3 runs to 14 residues. The germline CDR1 and CDR2 sequences are SGHTA and FQGNSA. As DNA, the CDR3 is TGTGCCAGCAGCTTAGGGCAGGGGGCTATTGAGCAGTTCTTC. Translation gives CASSLGQGAIEQFF. The whole variable domain, filled in from reference TRBV7-2 and TRBJ2-1, reads GAGVSQSPSNKVTEKGKDVELRCDPISGHTALYWYRQSLGQGLEFLIYFQGNSAPDKSGLPSDRFSAERTGGSVSTLTIQRTQQEDSAVYLCASSLGQGAIEQFFGPGTRLTVL.

This clonotype was recorded at least ten times. The J gene is TRBJ1-1, the V gene TRBV6-1; no definite D call. The CDR3 spans 13 residues. Germline CDR1 is MNHNS and CDR2 is SASEGT. The V end lost 7 bases, the J end lost 1 base, and 10 bases lay between the germline ends. This CDR3 reads CASTAVGNTEAFF. CDR3 sequence (DNA): TGTGCCAGCACGGCGGTCGGGAACACTGAAGCTTTCTTT.